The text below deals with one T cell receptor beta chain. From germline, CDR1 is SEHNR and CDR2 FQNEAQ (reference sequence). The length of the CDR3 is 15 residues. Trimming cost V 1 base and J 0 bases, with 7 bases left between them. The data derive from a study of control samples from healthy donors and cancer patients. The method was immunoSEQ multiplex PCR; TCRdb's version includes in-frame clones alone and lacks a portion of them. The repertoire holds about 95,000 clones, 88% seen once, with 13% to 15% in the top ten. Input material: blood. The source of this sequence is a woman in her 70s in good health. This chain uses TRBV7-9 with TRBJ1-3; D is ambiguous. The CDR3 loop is CASSLGPLSGNTIYF. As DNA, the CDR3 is TGTGCCAGCAGCTTAGGGCCGCTCTCTGGAAACACCATATATTTT.